This TCR beta chain was identified in a study of radiotherapy plus CTLA-4 blockade in lung cancer. Overall study: Objective responses occurred in about 17% of patients; approximately 33% had disease control. General study results and limits: Reports identified early blood T cell clone dynamics, with interferon-beta, as the best response predictor.

Comments on this clone: Its antigen is not known.

Focal radiation plus CTLA-4 blockade with ipilimumab was administered to patients who had chemo-refractory metastatic non-small-cell lung cancer. Some clones are missing from TCRdb's copy, which holds only in-frame ones; the method was immunoSEQ multiplex PCR. The table has tens of thousands of clones, about 78% seen once. V was trimmed by 3 bases and J by 2 bases, leaving 13 bases between them. The CDR3 length is 15 residues. Germline V lookup: CDR1 LNHDA, CDR2 SQIVND (reference sequence). The TCR sequence derives from a human donor with non-small cell lung cancer who had a partial response to radiotherapy plus ipilimumab. Some clones in this sample may be carry-over from other donors' samples. This chain uses TRBV19 with TRBJ1-1, with D uncertain. Here the sequenced sample was peripheral blood, taken from a patient treated with radiotherapy plus ipilimumab. CDR3 loop: CASSIGSLHNTEAFF. CDR3 coding DNA: TGTGCCAGTAGTATCGGGTCCCTGCATAACACTGAAGCTTTCTTT.